This is a list of T cell receptor beta chains from one sample in a study of blood T cell repertoires in COVID-19. Assay used: immunoSEQ multiplex PCR; TCRdb lists only in-frame clones, some missing. Of some 200,000 clones detected, 88% appear once; the ten largest clones hold roughly 2.5%. The sample consisted of PBMCs or T cells enriched from blood (not recorded which). These receptors were collected from a woman aged 25 to 45 who had recovered from COVID-19. The CDR3 runs from the conserved cysteine through the conserved F or W. Each record gives: clone size, V gene, J gene, D gene, CDR3 protein. The D gene is left open where the match is weak. Clone sizes are given selectively: once, few, many, or a class where the clone is expanded.

>many|TRBV6-5|TRBJ2-1|TRBD2
CASRTSGGSYNEQFF
>-|TRBV7-2|TRBJ2-1|-
CASSPAGHYNEQFF
>-|TRBV5-4|TRBJ1-1|-
CASSPRQAMNTEAFF
>-|TRBV15|TRBJ1-2|-
CATSREPGPYGYTF
>-|TRBV5-1|TRBJ1-6|TRBD1
CASSTGQPDSPLHF
>-|TRBV6-6|TRBJ1-2|TRBD1
CASSLTGNGYTF
>few|TRBV7-3|TRBJ1-1|TRBD1
CASSLDRVNTEAFF
>few|TRBV19|TRBJ1-2|TRBD1
CASRGQLRGYTF
>-|TRBV6-5|TRBJ2-7|-
CASSYSTGFYEQYF
>-|TRBV7-9|TRBJ1-5|TRBD1
CASTRGGTGNNQPQHF
>-|TRBV18|TRBJ2-3|-
CASSRVADTQYF
>-|TRBV4-2|TRBJ2-1|TRBD1
CASSYTGDSYNEQFF
>few|TRBV11-3|TRBJ2-2|TRBD1
CASSLVTGVYETGELFF
>-|TRBV18|TRBJ1-6|-
CASSPRQTYNSPLHF
>-|TRBV7-3|TRBJ2-2|-
CASSLNLATNTGELFF
>-|TRBV9|TRBJ2-2|-
CASSVAVNTGELFF
>-|TRBV4-3|TRBJ2-1|TRBD2
CASSQNSGGAYNEQFF
>-|TRBV5-8|TRBJ2-1|TRBD2
CASSLTGGGYEQFF
>-|TRBV2|TRBJ2-5|TRBD2
CASSVSGIRAETQYF
>-|TRBV6-5|TRBJ2-1|TRBD1
CATLRDRSHEQFF
>-|TRBV6-2/TRBV6-3|TRBJ2-1|TRBD2
CASSYHSGGANDNEQFF
>-|TRBV7-3|TRBJ2-2|-
CASSPGTGELFF
>-|TRBV7-2|TRBJ1-2|TRBD1
CASSSSEGGGYTF
>-|TRBV19|TRBJ1-4|-
CASRTEEKGSTNEKLFF
>-|TRBV7-2|TRBJ2-7|-
CASSLAFGLYEQYF
>-|TRBV15|TRBJ1-1|TRBD1
CATSRSPGQGHMNTEAFF
>-|TRBV18|TRBJ1-2|TRBD1
CASSPTGGRGYTF
>once|TRBV9|TRBJ2-2|TRBD1
CASSVEGGASTGELFF
>-|TRBV2|TRBJ2-1|-
CASTFRGGSVDEQFF
>once|TRBV6-2/TRBV6-3|TRBJ2-5|TRBD2
CASSSLRTSGETQYF
>-|TRBV5-4|TRBJ2-5|TRBD2
CASSSLAGDETQYF
>-|TRBV12-5|TRBJ2-7|-
CASGLDIEQYF
>-|TRBV9|TRBJ1-4|-
CASSVGAGIGEKLFF
>few|TRBV7-9|TRBJ1-2|TRBD1
CASSSSTGLYGYTF
>-|TRBV10-3|TRBJ2-1|-
CAISETGEYNEQFF
>once|TRBV7-2|TRBJ2-5|TRBD2
CASSLSPPAGGSETQYF
>-|TRBV7-3|TRBJ2-2|TRBD1
CASSLTPGQGWAGELFF
>-|TRBV10-3|TRBJ2-7|TRBD1
CAIQGDANYEQYF
>-|TRBV7-6|TRBJ2-7|TRBD1
CASSLNIGMGQAFSYEQYF
>-|TRBV6-5|TRBJ2-1|-
CASRVRQANEQFF
>-|TRBV13|TRBJ2-7|-
CASSSEGYEQYF
>once|TRBV7-8|TRBJ1-2|-
CASSLAGWQGTFYGYTF
>once|TRBV1|TRBJ1-2|-
CTSSQDRGWRGYTF
>-|TRBV4-3|TRBJ2-1|TRBD1
CASSQDLWTGYNEQFF
>-|TRBV24-1|TRBJ2-2|-
CATSDLITGFANTGELFF